These 14 T cell receptor beta chains were sequenced from one sample in a study of CD8 T cells in Susac syndrome. An amount of RNA that ranged from about 0.45 to 1 ug was reverse transcribed with random hexamers. MiXCR, run by TCRdb on the immunoSEQ multiplex PCR reads, gives a single entry per CDR3 protein. The sample shows over 350,000 distinct CDR3 sequences, about 85% of them seen only once. Material for sequencing was CD8+ T cells from PBMCs. The source is a human donor with multiple sclerosis.

V usage is TRBV27 and J usage is TRBJ2-7; D unresolved. CDR1 is MNHEY, CDR2 SMNVEV, per germline (reference sequence). The CDR3 totals 11 residues. Trimming shortened V by 4 bases and J by 7 bases, and 8 bases separated the two germline ends. The CDR3 sequence: CASSWFGEQYF. As DNA, the CDR3 is TGTGCCAGCAGTTGGTTCGGAGAGCAGTACTTC.

The J gene is TRBJ2-7, the V gene TRBV7-6; possible D gene TRBD2, 6 bases. The CDR3 covers 14 residues. Germline V lookup: CDR1 SGHVS, CDR2 FNYEAQ. The V gene lost 5 bases and the J gene lost 6 bases, with 17 bases spanning the gap. The DNA for the CDR3 is TGTGCCAGCAGCGAGGGACTCTCTTTCTCCGAGCAGTACTTC. Its protein is CASSEGLSFSEQYF.

The chain is built from TRBV19 and TRBJ1-1; the D is unclear. Trimming took off 3 bases at V and 0 bases at J, with 5 bases between the two ends. CDR1 is LNHDA, CDR2 SQIVND, per germline (reference sequence). The CDR3 is made up of 13 amino acids. CDR3 DNA: TGTGCCAGTAGTATCTCCGTGAACACTGAAGCTTTCTTT. Translating it yields CASSISVNTEAFF.

This rearrangement joins TRBV5-1 to TRBJ2-5; D gene uncertain. The V and J ends lost 0 bases and 4 bases respectively, with 13 bases between them. This CDR3 spans 15 amino acids. Germline V gene data show CDR1 as SGHRS and CDR2 as YFSETQ. The CDR3 loop is CASSLVAPPGETQYF. The CDR3 DNA reads as TGCGCCAGCAGCTTGGTCGCCCCGCCAGGAGAGACCCAGTACTTC.

The rearrangement uses TRBV7-9 and TRBJ2-1; D remains ambiguous. This CDR3 has 13 residues. Germline V lookup: CDR1 SEHNR, CDR2 FQNEAQ (reference sequence). V dropped 0 bases and J dropped 7 bases, with 7 bases sitting between them. CDR3 in amino acids: CASSLASGNEQFF. CDR3 DNA: TGTGCCAGCAGCTTAGCGTCAGGTAATGAGCAGTTCTTC.

V and J are TRBV2 and TRBJ1-1, with 11 bases identical to TRBD1. V lost 4 bases, J lost 5 bases, and 9 bases stayed unmatched. Germline lookup yields CDR1 SNHLY and CDR2 FYNNEI. This CDR3 comprises 16 residues. The CDR3 DNA sequence: TGTGCCAGCAGTGGAGACCTTGGGACAGGGGGAACTGAAGCTTTCTTT. This translates into CASSGDLGTGGTEAFF. Full variable domain (remainder filled in from reference TRBV2 and TRBJ1-1): EPEVTQTPSHQVTQMGQEVILRCVPISNHLYFYWYRQILGQKVEFLVSFYNNEISEKSEIFDDQFSVERPDGSNFTLKIRSTKLEDSAMYFCASSGDLGTGGTEAFFGQGTRLTVV.

The chain combines TRBV5-1 with TRBJ2-7, with D perhaps given as TRBD1 or TRBD2 (5 bases each). V gave up 1 base and J gave up 7 bases, with 18 bases separating them. The germline V gene encodes CDR1 SGHRS and CDR2 YFSETQ. CDR3 length: 15 residues. The DNA for the CDR3 is TGCGCCAGCAGCTTGAGGGGACCCGGGTTTGAGGAGCAGTACTTC. Translated: CASSLRGPGFEEQYF.

A word on this clonotype: The junction does not match germline at one end; this may be a read error. The chain couples TRBV10-3 to TRBJ1-5; no firm D call. Looked up from germline, CDR1 is ENHRY and CDR2 is SYGVKD. The CDR3 has 14 residues. The CDR3: CAISEGRFNRPQHF. CDR3 bases: TGTGCCATCAGCGAAGGCAGATTTAATCGGCCCCAGCATTTT.

This clonotype occurred a few times. J is TRBJ1-1 and V is TRBV2, with a weak D call TRBD1 (5 bases). V lost 8 bases, J lost 1 base, and 14 bases lay in between. The CDR3 totals 14 residues. Germline V lookup: CDR1 SNHLY, CDR2 FYNNEI. The CDR3 nucleotides read TGTGCCAGCTCCCCGGGCAGGGCGAACACTGAAGCTTTCTTT. This gives the protein CASSPGRANTEAFF.

The chain couples TRBV6-2 or TRBV6-3 to TRBJ1-1; no clear D. The V end lost 6 bases, the J end lost 8 bases, and 10 bases lay between the germline ends. The CDR3 consists of 11 residues. CDR1 and CDR2 (germline): MNHEY, SVGEGT. For the CDR3, the DNA is TGTGCCAGCAGCTGGTTGGGGGAAGCTTTCTTT. Its protein product is CASSWLGEAFF.

The chain has TRBV25-1 and TRBJ2-5, with D possibly called TRBD1 or TRBD2 (5 bases each). The V and J ends lost 3 bases and 3 bases respectively, with 5 bases between them. From germline, CDR1 is MGHDK and CDR2 SYGVNS. The CDR3 length is 12 residues. This CDR3 reads CASSEGEETQYF. The CDR3 nucleotides are TGTGCCAGCAGTGAGGGGGAAGAGACCCAGTACTTC. Variable domain in full (rest from reference TRBV25-1 and TRBJ2-5): EADIYQTPRYLVIGTGKKITLECSQTMGHDKMYWYQQDPGMELHLIHYSYGVNSTEKGDLSSESTVSRIRTEHFPLTLESARPSHTSQYLCASSEGEETQYFGPGTRLLVL.

The chain couples TRBV5-1 to TRBJ2-7; D is perhaps TRBD1 or TRBD2 (5 bases each). V was cut by 4 bases and J by 2 bases, with 13 bases left in between. The germline V gene has CDR1 SGHRS and CDR2 YFSETQ. CDR3 length: 14 amino acids. The CDR3 bases are TGCGCCAGCAGCGACGGGACGGAGACCTACGAGCAGTACTTC. It translates to CASSDGTETYEQYF. The whole variable domain, remainder taken from reference TRBV5-1 and TRBJ2-7, is KAGVTQTPRYLIKTRGQQVTLSCSPISGHRSVSWYQQTPGQGLQFLFEYFSETQRNKGNFPGRFSGRQFSNSRSEMNVSTLELGDSALYLCASSDGTETYEQYFGPGTRLTVT.

This rearrangement joins TRBV7-9 to TRBJ2-3; D is possibly TRBD1 (5 bases). In germline, CDR1 is SEHNR, CDR2 FQNEAQ (reference sequence). This CDR3 region has 13 residues. V was clipped by 10 bases and J by 1 base, with 12 bases between them. The CDR3 DNA sequence: TGTGCCACTGCGACAGAGGGCACAGATACGCAGTATTTT. This translates into CATATEGTDTQYF.

The chain joins TRBV19 to TRBJ2-3; D call uncertain. Trimming removed 6 bases from V and 7 bases from J, with 8 bases in between. CDR3 length: 11 amino acids. Germline CDR1 and CDR2: LNHDA and SQIVND (reference sequence). The DNA for the CDR3 is TGTGCCAGTAGCGCCGGCCATACGCAGTATTTT. Its protein is CASSAGHTQYF.